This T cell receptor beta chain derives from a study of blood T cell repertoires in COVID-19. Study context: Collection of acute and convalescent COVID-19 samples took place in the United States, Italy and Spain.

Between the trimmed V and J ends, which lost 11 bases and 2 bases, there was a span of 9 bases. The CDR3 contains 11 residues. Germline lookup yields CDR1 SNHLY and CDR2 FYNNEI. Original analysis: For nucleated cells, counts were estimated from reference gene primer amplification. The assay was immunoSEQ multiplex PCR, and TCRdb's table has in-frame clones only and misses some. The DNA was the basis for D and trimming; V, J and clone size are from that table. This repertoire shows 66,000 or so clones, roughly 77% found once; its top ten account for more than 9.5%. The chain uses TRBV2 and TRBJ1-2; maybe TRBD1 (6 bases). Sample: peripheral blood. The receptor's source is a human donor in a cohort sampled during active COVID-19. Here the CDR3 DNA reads TGTGCCGGAGGACAGAACTATGGCTACACCTTC. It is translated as CAGGQNYGYTF.